These 22 T cell receptor beta chains came from one sample sequenced in a study of cytomegalovirus exposure and HLA in healthy donors. This PCR relied on a set of 60 Vbeta primers and 13 Jbeta primers. Only in-frame clones appear in the TCRdb table, and some are missing; sequencing was by immunoSEQ multiplex PCR. This sample has about 180,000 clones, with 70% to 85% found just once. The sequencing input was PBMCs. The receptor set was obtained from a woman in her fifties or sixties in good health and CMV-seropositive.

The J gene is TRBJ1-4, the V gene TRBV5-6; maybe TRBD1 (5 bases). The germline V and J ends were trimmed by 4 bases and 14 bases, with 21 bases remaining between them. The CDR3 length is 14 residues. Germline-derived CDR1 and CDR2 are SGHDT and YYEEEE. The DNA for the CDR3 is TGTGCCAGCAGCACGGGTCGATTTTTGGAGGGGCTGTTTTTT. Protein product: CASSTGRFLEGLFF.

Note on this clone: One end of the junction does not line up with germline, which may come from a read error. The chain has TRBV5-4 and TRBJ2-6; a possible D gene is TRBD1 (5 bases). CDR3 length: 17 amino acids. CDR1 and CDR2 from the germline V gene are SGHNT and YYREEE (reference sequence). CDR3 amino acids: CASSPAKSYSGANGLTF. In DNA, the CDR3 is TGTGCCAGCAGCCCTGCGAAAAGCTACTCTGGGGCCAACGGCCTGACTTTC.

V gene TRBV5-5 combines with J gene TRBJ2-5; 10 bases fit TRBD2. The last part of the DNA fits TRBJ2-7 better; the J call may be wrong. The germline gives CDR1 SGHKS, CDR2 YYEKEE (reference sequence). The CDR3 covers 16 residues. CDR3: CASSLVQASGSYEQYF. The CDR3 DNA reads as TGTGCCAGCAGCTTGGTTCAGGCTAGCGGGAGCTACGAGCAGTACTTC.

The V and J genes are TRBV27 and TRBJ2-1; maybe TRBD1 (6 bases). Deletions cut 8 bases from V and 2 bases from J, with 10 bases between. CDR1 and CDR2 (germline): MNHEY, SMNVEV (reference sequence). CDR3 length equals 13 residues. For the CDR3, the DNA is TGTGCCAGCGGAGGACAGACCTACAATGAGCAGTTCTTC. Protein sequence: CASGGQTYNEQFF.

This clone was picked up one time. The chain recombines TRBV11-3 with TRBJ2-1; 13 nucleotides line up with TRBD2. CDR3 size: 16 residues. Germline trimming cut 5 bases from V and 9 bases from J; bases unmatched to any gene: 10. CDR1 is SGHNT and CDR2 is YENEEA in the germline V gene. The CDR3 here is CASSPALAGGDTEQFF. The CDR3 DNA reads as TGTGCCAGCAGCCCTGCACTAGCGGGAGGGGACACTGAGCAGTTCTTC.

The rearrangement joins TRBV7-6 to TRBJ2-1; 8 positions match TRBD2. The CDR3 consists of 16 residues. V was pared by 3 bases and J by 2 bases, with 6 bases of the junction left unmatched. Germline V gene data show CDR1 as SGHVS and CDR2 as FNYEAQ. The CDR3 reads CASSLGVAGPYNEQFF. CDR3 bases: TGTGCCAGCAGCTTGGGGGTAGCGGGACCCTACAATGAGCAGTTCTTC. Full variable domain (missing parts from reference TRBV7-6 and TRBJ2-1): GAGVSQSPRYKVTKRGQDVALRCDPISGHVSLYWYRQALGQGPEFLTYFNYEAQQDKSGLPNDRFSAERPEGSISTLTIQRTEQRDSAMYRCASSLGVAGPYNEQFFGPGTRLTVL.

This chain uses TRBV28 with TRBJ2-7, with D perhaps TRBD2 (6 bases). V was shortened by 6 bases and J by 7 bases, with 22 bases between the two germline ends. CDR1 is MDHEN, CDR2 SYDVKM, per germline. The CDR3 extends over 15 amino acids. CDR3 bases: TGTGCCAGCAGCCCCCGGCGGGCAGTTCGGGAGGAGCAGTACTTC. Translated: CASSPRRAVREEQYF.

This clone has only one observation. This chain uses TRBV6-4 with TRBJ2-7, with a tentative D call TRBD2 (6 bases). This CDR3 comprises 14 residues. Germline V gene lookup returns CDR1 MRHNA and CDR2 SNTAGT. With 4 bases removed from V and 4 bases from J, the gap between germline ends came to 14 bases. This CDR3 is CASSVTGTLYEQYF. CDR3 DNA: TGTGCCAGCAGTGTCACCGGGACTCTATACGAGCAGTACTTC.

The genes are TRBV9 and TRBJ2-7; 8 bases map to TRBD1. Unmatched junction bases numbered 7, after V lost 1 base and J lost 4 bases. Germline CDR1 reads SGDLS; CDR2 reads YYNGEE. This CDR3 contains 15 residues. CDR3 loop: CASSVSGTGSYEQYF. DNA for the CDR3: TGTGCCAGCAGCGTAAGTGGGACAGGTAGTTACGAGCAGTACTTC.

The chain links TRBV6-1 to TRBJ1-2; D call uncertain. CDR3 length: 12 amino acids. The germline CDR1 and CDR2 sequences are MNHNS and SASEGT. V lost 1 base, J lost 7 bases, and 7 bases lay in between. The CDR3 region is CASSEGRAGYTF. For the CDR3, the DNA is TGTGCCAGCAGTGAAGGGAGGGCTGGCTACACCTTC.

The chain is built from TRBV5-6 and TRBJ2-5, with unresolved D. CDR1 and CDR2 (germline): SGHDT, YYEEEE. The CDR3 sequence is 15 residues long. Trimming pared 4 bases from V and 10 bases from J, leaving 23 bases between. DNA of the CDR3: TGTGCCAGCAGCCCTGAGGTCAGCTCCCGCGCAAACCAGTACTTC. This codes for CASSPEVSSRANQYF. The full variable domain, completed using reference TRBV5-6 and TRBJ2-5, is DAGVTQSPTHLIKTRGQQVTLRCSPKSGHDTVSWYQQALGQGPQFIFQYYEEEERQRGNFPDRFSGHQFPNYSSELNVNALLLGDSALYLCASSPEVSSRANQYFGPGTRLLVL.

Only a few counts were recorded for this clone. The chain joins TRBV5-1 to TRBJ1-2; the match to TRBD1 covers 8 bases. Losses at the gene ends were 7 bases for V and 4 bases for J; bases not matched to a gene: 9. Looked up from germline, CDR1 is SGHRS and CDR2 is YFSETQ. The CDR3 has 14 amino acids. CDR3: CASRDRLQGYGYTF. The CDR3, as DNA: TGCGCCAGCCGGGACAGGCTCCAAGGCTATGGCTACACCTTC. The full variable domain, with the rest looked up from reference TRBV5-1 and TRBJ1-2, is KAGVTQTPRYLIKTRGQQVTLSCSPISGHRSVSWYQQTPGQGLQFLFEYFSETQRNKGNFPGRFSGRQFSNSRSEMNVSTLELGDSALYLCASRDRLQGYGYTFGSGTRLTVV.

V is TRBV7-6 and J is TRBJ2-7, with 7 bases aligning to TRBD2. This CDR3 comprises 15 residues. Germline CDR1 SGHVS, CDR2 FNYEAQ. V lost 4 bases to trimming and J lost 5 bases; unmatched junction nucleotides: 11. CDR3 sequence reads: CASSWYGGSVDEQYF. DNA for the CDR3: TGTGCCAGCAGCTGGTATGGCGGGAGCGTCGACGAGCAGTACTTC.

The chain joins TRBV5-5 to TRBJ1-2, with D possibly being TRBD1 (5 bases). This CDR3 region has 14 residues. Deletions cut 0 bases from V and 8 bases from J, with 14 bases between. Germline V gene lookup returns CDR1 SGHKS and CDR2 YYEKEE (reference sequence). The CDR3 protein is CASSLGAQGGGYTF. CDR3 nucleotide sequence: TGTGCCAGCAGCTTGGGGGCGCAGGGAGGGGGCTACACCTTC.

The J gene is TRBJ2-5, the V gene TRBV11-3; 11 bases are a match to TRBD1. The DNA matches TRBJ2-7 better at its end, which makes the J call doubtful. The germline gives CDR1 SGHNT, CDR2 YENEEA. There are 14 residues in the CDR3. The CDR3 protein is CASSFRTGGGEQYF. CDR3 bases: TGTGCCAGCAGCTTTCGGACAGGGGGCGGCGAGCAGTACTTC.

The chain is built from TRBV5-1 and TRBJ2-3; TRBD2 agrees at 8 bases. The CDR3 totals 16 residues. CDR1 SGHRS and CDR2 YFSETQ come from the germline V gene. V shed 4 bases and J 0 bases; nucleotides not matched to a gene: 7. The CDR3 DNA follows: TGCGCCAGCAGCGTCTACCCGGGGGGGAGCACAGATACGCAGTATTTT. Translated, it gives CASSVYPGGSTDTQYF.

The chain carries TRBV19 and TRBJ1-1; 8 nucleotides line up with TRBD1. In germline, CDR1 is LNHDA, CDR2 SQIVND (reference sequence). The CDR3 spans 15 residues. J gave up 1 base and V 9 bases, and 10 bases lay outside the gene matches. This CDR3 is CASQFLDRANTEAFF. The CDR3 DNA is TGTGCCAGCCAATTTCTGGACAGGGCGAACACTGAAGCTTTCTTT.

This chain joins TRBV9 and TRBJ2-1, with a tentative D call TRBD1 (6 bases). This CDR3 has 16 amino acids. V was shortened by 5 bases and J by 7 bases, with 22 bases between the two germline ends. CDR1 is SGDLS, CDR2 YYNGEE, per germline. The CDR3 bases are TGTGCCAGCAGGCGTCCACAGGGTAAAGGGCCAAATGAGCAGTTCTTC. Its protein is CASRRPQGKGPNEQFF. Looking up the rest from reference TRBV9 and TRBJ2-1 gives the full variable domain: DSGVTQTPKHLITATGQRVTLRCSPRSGDLSVYWYQQSLDQGLQFLIQYYNGEERAKGNILERFSAQQFPDLHSELNLSSLELGDSALYFCASRRPQGKGPNEQFFGPGTRLTVL.

This clone was seen once. The chain links TRBV6-6 to TRBJ2-5, with 10 bases identical to TRBD2. The CDR3 has 16 amino acids. Germline CDR1 reads MNHNY; CDR2 reads SVGAGI (reference sequence). V lost 5 bases to trimming and J lost 5 bases; unmatched junction nucleotides: 11. CDR3 protein: CASSPRGTSGKETQYF. The DNA for the CDR3 is TGTGCCAGCAGTCCACGGGGCACTAGCGGGAAGGAGACCCAGTACTTC.

The chain combines TRBV13 with TRBJ2-1, with D tentatively TRBD2 (5 bases). V was cut by 1 base and J by 3 bases, with 13 bases left in between. The CDR3 loop spans 16 amino acids. The V gene's germline CDR1 is PRHDT and CDR2 FYEKMQ (reference sequence). CDR3 in amino acids: CASSLEGRRNYNEQFF. The CDR3 bases are TGTGCCAGCAGCTTAGAGGGCAGGAGGAACTACAATGAGCAGTTCTTC.

This clone was picked up a small number of times. The V gene is TRBV6-5, the J gene TRBJ2-7; tentative D call: TRBD1 (6 bases). The CDR3 spans 12 residues. V was shortened by 5 bases and J by 2 bases, with 7 bases between the two germline ends. Germline-derived CDR1 and CDR2 are MNHEY and SVGAGI. The CDR3 coding sequence is TGTGCCAGCAGTCGGACAGCCTACGAGCAGTACTTC. It is translated as CASSRTAYEQYF.

This clone has just one count. The J gene is TRBJ1-5, the V gene TRBV7-3; D is possibly TRBD1 (5 bases). V was clipped by 2 bases and J by 7 bases, with 21 bases between them. Germline CDR1 reads SGHTA; CDR2 reads FQGTGA. The CDR3 loop spans 17 amino acids. CDR3 sequence: CASSLVGFAGIRQPQHF. The CDR3, as DNA: TGTGCCAGCAGCTTAGTCGGCTTTGCAGGGATTAGGCAGCCCCAGCATTTT.